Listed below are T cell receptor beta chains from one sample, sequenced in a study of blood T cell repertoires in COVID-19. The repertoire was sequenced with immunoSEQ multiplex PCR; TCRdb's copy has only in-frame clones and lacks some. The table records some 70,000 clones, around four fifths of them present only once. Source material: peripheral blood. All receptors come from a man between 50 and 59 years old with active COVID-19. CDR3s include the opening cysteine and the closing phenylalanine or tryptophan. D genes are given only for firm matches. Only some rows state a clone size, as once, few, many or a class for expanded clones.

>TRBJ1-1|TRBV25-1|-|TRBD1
TGTGCCAGCAGTGACCCAGTCACAGGGGATTACACTGAAGCTTTCTTT
CASSDPVTGDYTEAFF
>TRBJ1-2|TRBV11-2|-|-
TGTGCCAGCAGCTGGGGGCAGGGGCCCCTCGGCTATGGCTACACCTTC
CASSWGQGPLGYGYTF
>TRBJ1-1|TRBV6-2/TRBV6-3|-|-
TGTGCCAGCAGTTCCACCGGTTTTGGCACTGAAGCTTTCTTT
CASSSTGFGTEAFF
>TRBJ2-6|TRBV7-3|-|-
TGTGCCAGCAGCTTAGGACGGCGGGAGGCCAACGTCCTGACTTTC
CASSLGRREANVLTF
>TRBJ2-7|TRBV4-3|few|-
TGCGCCAGCAGCGAAGGACTGGGTAGCGGTCAATACGAGCAGTACTTC
CASSEGLGSGQYEQYF
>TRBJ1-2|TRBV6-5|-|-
TGTGCCAGCAGTTACTCGGGAGGGTTGGGCGGCTACACCTTC
CASSYSGGLGGYTF
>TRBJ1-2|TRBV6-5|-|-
TGTGCCAGCAGTAGGGGCTGGAACTATGGCTACACCTTC
CASSRGWNYGYTF
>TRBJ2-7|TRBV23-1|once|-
TGCGCCAGCAGTCAATACAGGTCGGCCTACGAGCAGTACTTC
CASSQYRSAYEQYF
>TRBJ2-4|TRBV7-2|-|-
TGTGCCAGCAGCGTCAGCAGGGAAGCCAAAAACATTCAGTACTTC
CASSVSREAKNIQYF
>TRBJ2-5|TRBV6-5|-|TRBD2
TGTGCCAGCGGCAGGACTAGCGGGGTTGAAACCCAGTACTTC
CASGRTSGVETQYF
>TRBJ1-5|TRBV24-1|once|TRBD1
TGTGCCACCAGTGGCCCGGGAGACAGGGGGAGTCAGCCCCAGCATTTT
CATSGPGDRGSQPQHF
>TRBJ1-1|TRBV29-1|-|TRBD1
TGCAGCGTTGAAGGGGCGACAGGGACGGGTGAAGCTTTCTTT
CSVEGATGTGEAFF
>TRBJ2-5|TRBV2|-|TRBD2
TGTGCCAGCAGCCACCGGACTAGCGGGGGCAGGGAGACCCAGTACTTC
CASSHRTSGGRETQYF
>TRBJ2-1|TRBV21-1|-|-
TGTGCCAGCAGCCGTAAGACTAGCGGCTCCTACAATGAGCAGTTCTTC
CASSRKTSGSYNEQFF
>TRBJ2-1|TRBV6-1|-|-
TGTGCCATTTCGATAGACCCCCAGCAGGACAATGAGCAGTTCTTC
CAISIDPQQDNEQFF